The clone carrying this T cell receptor beta chain was seen a few times. Its matching antigen is unknown. This sample is part of a study of T cell repertoires in cytomegalovirus infection. Study findings and constraints: The response measured ex vivo was dominated by TCR beta clonotypes (HLA-C-restricted and CMV-specific).

TCRdb fed the reads into MiXCR, producing one record per CDR3 protein. Of 110,000 or so distinct CDR3 sequences in the sample, around 31% were seen once. The CDR3 is made up of 17 amino acids. Germline V gene sequence: CDR1 SGHVS, CDR2 FQNEAQ. V gave up 1 base and J gave up 4 bases, with 20 bases separating them. This clonotype originated in a human donor in good health (CMV status not recorded). Some clones in this sample may be carry-over from other donors' samples. The material was CD8+ T cells from cultured PBMCs, obtained from culture after CMV antigen stimulation. The genes are TRBV7-8 and TRBJ2-7; a possible D gene is TRBD1 (6 bases). CDR3 loop: CASSLVTGYRGVYEQYF. The DNA for the CDR3 is TGTGCCAGCAGCTTAGTCACAGGGTATCGGGGTGTATACGAGCAGTACTTC.